A single sample gave rise to the 25 T cell receptor beta chains below, sequenced in a study of Ad26.COV2.S vaccination and SARS-CoV-2 variants. Using immunoSEQ multiplex PCR, the repertoire was profiled, and TCRdb retains in-frame clones only, with some absent. The repertoire holds under 600,000 clones, with roughly nine tenths as singletons. Sample treatment: about 20 received Ad26.COV2.S at low or high dose, single or two shots; about five received placebo; per-sample allocation not given. On day 63 after the first injection, vaccine and placebo recipients gave samples. The sample consisted of peripheral blood, taken in a trial of Ad26.COV2.S vaccine versus placebo. The origin of the receptors is a person aged 18-60 years who received the Ad26.COV2.S COVID-19 vaccine or a placebo.

This clone appeared a single time. The chain combines TRBV6-6 with TRBJ2-7; possibly TRBD1 for D (6 bases). Germline V gives CDR1 MNHNY, CDR2 SVGAGI (reference sequence). V lost 6 bases, J lost 0 bases, and 15 bases lay in between. The CDR3 extends over 15 amino acids. The CDR3 here is CASSRSRDNSYEQYF. CDR3 coding DNA: TGTGCCAGCAGCCGTTCCCGGGACAACTCCTACGAGCAGTACTTC.

Only a few counts were recorded for this clone. V is TRBV6-5 and J is TRBJ1-1, with TRBD1 matching over 9 bases. The CDR3 has 16 amino acids. V lost 2 bases, J lost 4 bases, and 8 bases stayed unmatched. Germline CDR1 is MNHEY and CDR2 is SVGAGI. As DNA, the CDR3 is TGTGCCAGCAGTTACGGGACAGGGAAAAAGTTCACTGAAGCTTTCTTT. This sequence encodes CASSYGTGKKFTEAFF.

The chain carries TRBV6-4 and TRBJ2-1; the D is unclear. Trimming removed 6 bases at V and 7 bases at J, with 13 bases between. The V gene's germline CDR1 is MRHNA and CDR2 SNTAGT. This CDR3 has 13 amino acids. The CDR3 here is CASRGTLGNEQFF. DNA for the CDR3: TGTGCCAGCAGGGGCACTCTGGGAAATGAGCAGTTCTTC.

The rearrangement joins TRBV25-1 to TRBJ2-7, with D tentatively TRBD1 (7 bases). The CDR3 has 11 amino acids. Germline V gene sequence: CDR1 MGHDK, CDR2 SYGVNS. The V end lost 7 bases, the J end lost 7 bases, and 11 bases lay between the germline ends. In DNA form, the CDR3 reads TGTGCCAGCACCCAGGGGGGAGAGCAGTACTTC. It yields the protein CASTQGGEQYF.

The chain couples TRBV7-6 to TRBJ1-2; 7 bases map to TRBD1. This CDR3 comprises 16 residues. Per germline, CDR1 SGHVS and CDR2 FNYEAQ. The J segment lost 2 bases and the V segment lost 1 base, leaving 7 bases of the junction unmatched. CDR3 protein: CASSLEAGGSNYGYTF. DNA of the CDR3: TGTGCCAGCAGCTTAGAGGCAGGGGGGTCAAACTATGGCTACACCTTC. Supplemented by reference TRBV7-6 and TRBJ1-2, the full variable domain reads GAGVSQSPRYKVTKRGQDVALRCDPISGHVSLYWYRQALGQGPEFLTYFNYEAQQDKSGLPNDRFSAERPEGSISTLTIQRTEQRDSAMYRCASSLEAGGSNYGYTFGSGTRLTVV.

The chain links TRBV29-1 to TRBJ1-2; D perhaps matches TRBD1 (5 bases). The CDR3 totals 13 residues. Germline V gene sequence: CDR1 SQVTM, CDR2 ANQGSEA. Trimming took 6 bases from V and 0 from J, leaving 11 bases between them. The DNA for the CDR3 is TGCAGCGTCTACGGGGCCCCTAACTATGGCTACACCTTC. Translation: CSVYGAPNYGYTF. Supplemented by reference TRBV29-1 and TRBJ1-2, the full variable domain reads SAVISQKPSRDICQRGTSLTIQCQVDSQVTMMFWYRQQPGQSLTLIATANQGSEATYESGFVIDKFPISRPNLTFSTLTVSNMSPEDSSIYLCSVYGAPNYGYTFGSGTRLTVV.

This clone was counted once. The chain recombines TRBV6-6 with TRBJ2-3; D is undetermined. Germline V gene lookup returns CDR1 MNHNY and CDR2 SVGAGI (reference sequence). The CDR3 covers 15 residues. Trimming cost V 2 bases and J 0 bases, with 9 bases left between them. The CDR3 DNA sequence: TGTGCCAGCAGTTACGGTAGCAGAAGCACAGATACGCAGTATTTT. Its protein product is CASSYGSRSTDTQYF.

CDR3 sequence: CATSRGRRQPQHF. The DNA for the CDR3 is TGTGCCACCAGCAGAGGGCGGCGTCAGCCCCAGCATTTT. The V gene is TRBV15, the J gene TRBJ1-5; no clear D. V lost 1 base, J lost 6 bases, and 7 bases lay in between. Germline V lookup: CDR1 LNHNV, CDR2 YYDKDF (reference sequence). CDR3 length: 13 residues.

The rearrangement joins TRBV20-1 to TRBJ1-1; D is perhaps TRBD1 (6 bases). CDR1 DFQATT and CDR2 SNEGSKA come from the germline V gene (reference sequence). This CDR3 contains 10 residues. The CDR3 nucleotides read TGCAGCAACGCAGGGGTTGAAGCTTTCTTT. Its translation: CSNAGVEAFF.

This clone has just one count. The chain carries TRBV4-3 and TRBJ1-4; D remains ambiguous. V was pared by 2 bases and J by 0 bases, with 10 bases between. The CDR3 runs to 16 residues. The V gene's germline CDR1 is LGHNA and CDR2 YSLEER. In DNA, the CDR3 is TGCGCCAGCAGCCAACCTCGGGGATCAACTAATGAAAAACTGTTTTTT. It specifies CASSQPRGSTNEKLFF.

CDR3 sequence (DNA): TGTGCCACCCTATCTGGGGCCAACGTCCTGACTTTC. Amino acids: CATLSGANVLTF. The chain couples TRBV19 to TRBJ2-6; the D is unclear. The CDR3 covers 12 residues. Germline-derived CDR1 and CDR2 are LNHDA and SQIVND (reference sequence). Trimming removed 10 bases at V and 1 base at J, with 5 bases between.

The chain carries TRBV5-1 and TRBJ1-6, with 9 bases lining up with TRBD1. The V segment lost 0 bases and the J segment 5 bases; nucleotides outside the gene matches: 3. The CDR3 contains 16 residues. Germline CDR1 and CDR2: SGHRS and YFSETQ. CDR3 nucleotide sequence: TGCGCCAGCAGCTTGGGGGGACAGGGTGATAATTCACCCCTCCACTTT. Translating gives CASSLGGQGDNSPLHF.

For this clone: The junction does not match germline at one end; this may be a read error. The rearrangement joins TRBV18 to TRBJ1-6; D is perhaps TRBD1 (5 bases). CDR3 length: 13 residues. Germline loops: CDR1 KGHSH, CDR2 LQKENI. This chain's CDR3 is CASTPGGDSPLHF. In DNA form, the CDR3 reads TGTGCCAGCACACCGGGGGGGGACTCACCCCTCCACTTT. The full variable domain, completed using reference TRBV18 and TRBJ1-6, is NAGVMQNPRHLVRRRGQEARLRCSPMKGHSHVYWYRQLPEEGLKFMVYLQKENIIDESGMPKERFSAEFPKEGPSILRIQQVVRGDSAAYFCASTPGGDSPLHFGNGTRLTVT.

The DNA for the CDR3 is TGCAGCACCTCGGGGCGCCTTGGGGAGCAGTTCTTC. The encoded protein is CSTSGRLGEQFF. The rearrangement uses TRBV29-1 and TRBJ2-1, with D perhaps given as TRBD1 or TRBD2 (5 bases each). Trimming cost V 8 bases and J 10 bases, with 18 bases left between them. The CDR3 consists of 12 residues. Germline V gene data show CDR1 as SQVTM and CDR2 as ANQGSEA.

J is TRBJ2-1 and V is TRBV12-5; D is perhaps TRBD2 (5 bases). V shed 1 base and J shed 0 bases, with 13 bases lying between them. The germline V gene encodes CDR1 LGHNT and CDR2 FRNRAP. This CDR3 has 17 amino acids. The CDR3: CASGLEARRASYNEQFF. The CDR3 nucleotides read TGTGCTAGTGGTTTGGAAGCTAGGCGGGCCTCCTACAATGAGCAGTTCTTC.

A remark on this clone: Other DNA sequences of this sample code for an identical CDR3. The chain is built from TRBV12-3 or TRBV12-4 and TRBJ1-5, with D perhaps TRBD1 (6 bases). The CDR3 spans 13 residues. Trimming took off 4 bases at V and 2 bases at J, with 6 bases between the two ends. This CDR3 reads CASSSGGNQPQHF. In DNA, the CDR3 is TGTGCCAGCAGTTCAGGGGGCAATCAGCCCCAGCATTTT.

The V gene is TRBV7-3, the J gene TRBJ2-3, with TRBD2 matching 10 bases. The V segment lost 2 bases and the J segment 9 bases; nucleotides outside the gene matches: 11. Germline V gene data show CDR1 as SGHTA and CDR2 as FQGTGA. The CDR3 totals 16 residues. CDR3 nucleotides: TGTGCCAGCAGCTTAGTGTCTAGCGGGGGCCAAACCACGCAGTATTTT. Encoded protein: CASSLVSSGGQTTQYF.

V and J are TRBV3-1 (or the pseudogene TRBV3-2) and TRBJ1-1; 7 bases map to TRBD1. Trimming removed 3 bases from V and 9 bases from J; junction bases left unmatched: 10. CDR3 size: 14 residues. The V gene's germline CDR1 is LGHDT and CDR2 YNNKEL (reference sequence). CDR3 loop: CASSHVSGGGKAFF. In nucleotides, the CDR3 is TGTGCCAGCAGCCATGTTTCAGGGGGTGGAAAAGCTTTCTTT.

The rearrangement joins TRBV5-1 to TRBJ2-5; D gene uncertain. Looked up from germline, CDR1 is SGHRS and CDR2 is YFSETQ. V gave up 2 bases and J gave up 7 bases, with 6 bases separating them. This CDR3 region has 11 residues. DNA for the CDR3: TGCGCCAGCAGCTTTGAGGCGACCCAGTACTTC. Translating gives CASSFEATQYF.

J is TRBJ1-5 and V is TRBV19; D possibly corresponds to TRBD1 (6 bases). The V gene lost 1 base and the J gene lost 3 bases, with 22 bases spanning the gap. Per the germline V gene, CDR1 is LNHDA and CDR2 is SQIVND (reference sequence). The CDR3 has 19 amino acids. The CDR3 protein is CASSIGQGQEKGFNQPQHF. The CDR3, as DNA: TGTGCCAGTAGTATAGGGCAGGGACAAGAAAAGGGTTTCAATCAGCCCCAGCATTTT.

This clone has a handful of counts. This chain uses TRBV11-2 with TRBJ1-6; D not resolved. V was cut by 1 base and J by 6 bases, with 10 bases left in between. Germline values: CDR1 SGHAT, CDR2 FQNNGV. The CDR3 is 15 residues long. CDR3 DNA sequence: TGTGCCAGCAGCTTAGTCGGACGGGGTAATTCACCCCTCCACTTT. This sequence encodes CASSLVGRGNSPLHF. Full variable domain (rest looked up from reference TRBV11-2 and TRBJ1-6): EAGVAQSPRYKIIEKRQSVAFWCNPISGHATLYWYQQILGQGPKLLIQFQNNGVVDDSQLPKDRFSAERLKGVDSTLKIQPAKLEDSAVYLCASSLVGRGNSPLHFGNGTRLTVT.

V is TRBV14 and J is TRBJ2-7; 8 nucleotides agree with TRBD1. The CDR3 length is 12 residues. The germline V gene encodes CDR1 SGHDN and CDR2 FVKESK. After removal of 9 bases from V and 5 bases from J, the junction contained 6 bases not matched to a gene. The CDR3, as DNA: TGTGCCAGTTCGGACAGGGATGACGAGCAGTACTTC. Protein: CASSDRDDEQYF.

This chain joins TRBV19 and TRBJ1-2; 8 nucleotides line up with TRBD1. V shed 5 bases, J shed 4 bases, and the junction held 3 bases outside the gene matches. The V gene's germline CDR1 is LNHDA and CDR2 SQIVND (reference sequence). The CDR3 has 13 residues. CDR3: CASSWDRSYGYTF. The CDR3 nucleotides are TGTGCCAGTAGTTGGGACAGGAGCTATGGCTACACCTTC.

The chain recombines TRBV3-1 (or the pseudogene TRBV3-2) with TRBJ2-1; D possibly corresponds to TRBD2 (6 bases). Trimming removed 7 bases from V and 3 bases from J, with 13 bases in between. The length of the CDR3 is 14 residues. Germline V lookup: CDR1 LGHDT, CDR2 YNNKEL (reference sequence). The chain's CDR3 is CASTRTEGYNEQFF. The CDR3 DNA follows: TGTGCCAGCACCAGGACGGAGGGCTACAATGAGCAGTTCTTC.

This sequence joins TRBV4-3 and TRBJ2-2, with a possible D match to TRBD2 (6 bases). The CDR3 is 15 amino acids. The germline V gene encodes CDR1 LGHNA and CDR2 YSLEER. Trimming pared 1 base from V and 6 bases from J, leaving 12 bases between. CDR3 nucleotide sequence: TGCGCCAGCAGCCAAGGTCGGGGGACCTCCGGGGAGCTGTTTTTT. Protein sequence: CASSQGRGTSGELFF.